This T cell receptor (beta chain) was profiled in a study of blood T cell repertoires in COVID-19. Study processing details: Reference gene primers were amplified, and this amplification served to estimate nucleated cell counts. Some clones are missing from TCRdb's copy, which holds only in-frame ones; the method was immunoSEQ multiplex PCR. V, J and clone size were drawn from that table, and D and trimming were deduced from the DNA. The table records fewer than 80,000 clones, roughly 80% of them present only once. Seattle patients were enrolled during active infection and followed longitudinally. This CDR3 is built from 15 residues. V was shortened by 10 bases and J by 10 bases, with 23 bases between the two germline ends. Germline V gives CDR1 SEHNR, CDR2 FQNEAQ (reference sequence).

The chain couples TRBV7-9 to TRBJ1-6; TRBD1 is a possible D gene (6 bases). This TCR came from a man aged 60 to 69 with COVID-19, enrolled during active disease. Sample: peripheral blood. CDR3 amino acids: CATGTQGLLTSPLHF. The CDR3 DNA reads TGTGCCACCGGGACGCAGGGGCTACTGACATCACCCCTCCACTTT.